This entry lists 23 T cell receptor beta chains sequenced from one sample in a study of cytomegalovirus exposure and HLA in healthy donors. Primers for the PCR totalled 60 Vbeta and 13 Jbeta. Assay used: immunoSEQ multiplex PCR; TCRdb lists only in-frame clones, some missing. The sample has 120,000 or so clones; about 63% are singletons. The material sequenced was PBMCs. These receptors all stem from a young man in good health and CMV-seropositive.

This sequence joins TRBV4-1 and TRBJ1-1; no reliable D call. Germline V gene data show CDR1 as MGHRA and CDR2 as YSYEKL. The CDR3 covers 12 residues. V lost 1 base, J lost 7 bases, and 7 bases lay in between. In nucleotides, the CDR3 is TGCGCCAGCAGCCAAGGGTTGAGTGAAGCTTTCTTT. Protein sequence: CASSQGLSEAFF.

This rearrangement joins TRBV7-9 to TRBJ2-7; D perhaps matches TRBD1 (6 bases). The CDR3 consists of 15 residues. The germline V gene has CDR1 SEHNR and CDR2 FQNEAQ (reference sequence). Trimming took off 5 bases at V and 3 bases at J, with 17 bases between the two ends. This CDR3 reads CASSPSTQGFYEQYF. Written as DNA, the CDR3 is TGTGCCAGCAGCCCGTCGACACAGGGATTCTACGAGCAGTACTTC.

The V gene is TRBV4-2, the J gene TRBJ2-2; D is uncertain. Trimming removed 3 bases at V and 0 bases at J, with 5 bases between. The CDR3 consists of 14 residues. Germline V CDR1 and CDR2: LGHNA, YNFKEQ. In DNA, the CDR3 is TGTGCCAGCAGCCACCACACGAACACCGGGGAGCTGTTTTTT. Protein: CASSHHTNTGELFF.

This rearrangement joins TRBV7-9 to TRBJ2-2, with D hard to call. CDR1 is SEHNR and CDR2 is FQNEAQ in the germline V gene (reference sequence). V lost 0 bases and J 0 bases, leaving 5 bases between the germline ends. The CDR3 has 15 residues. CDR3 protein: CASSLASPNTGELFF. As DNA, the CDR3 is TGTGCCAGCAGCTTAGCCAGTCCGAACACCGGGGAGCTGTTTTTT.

The chain carries TRBV9 and TRBJ2-1, with 10 bases identical to TRBD2. Germline-derived CDR1 and CDR2 are SGDLS and YYNGEE. The CDR3 totals 15 residues. J was trimmed by 4 bases and V by 4 bases; bases with no gene match: 5. In DNA, the CDR3 is TGTGCCAGCAGCCATGGACTAGCGGTGTACAATGAGCAGTTCTTC. It yields the protein CASSHGLAVYNEQFF.

The V call is TRBV18, the J call TRBJ2-7; 7 nucleotides align to TRBD2. J was trimmed by 2 bases and V by 2 bases; bases with no gene match: 3. The V gene's germline CDR1 is KGHSH and CDR2 LQKENI. This CDR3 region has 14 residues. The CDR3 reads CASSPVLAAYEQYF. The CDR3 nucleotides read TGTGCCAGCTCACCAGTCCTAGCGGCCTACGAGCAGTACTTC.

The rearrangement joins TRBV5-1 to TRBJ2-1; tentative D call: TRBD2 (6 bases). Between the trimmed V and J ends, which lost 3 bases and 0 bases, there was a span of 16 bases. CDR3 size: 17 residues. Germline CDR1 is SGHRS and CDR2 is YFSETQ. CDR3 bases: TGCGCCAGCAGCTGGGACCTGGCGGGGAGCTCCTACAATGAGCAGTTCTTC. Translated: CASSWDLAGSSYNEQFF. Using reference TRBV5-1 and TRBJ2-1 for the parts outside the CDR3, the full variable domain is KAGVTQTPRYLIKTRGQQVTLSCSPISGHRSVSWYQQTPGQGLQFLFEYFSETQRNKGNFPGRFSGRQFSNSRSEMNVSTLELGDSALYLCASSWDLAGSSYNEQFFGPGTRLTVL.

The chain carries TRBV9 and TRBJ1-1, with 7 nucleotides matching TRBD1. This CDR3 is 13 amino acids long. Trimming took 5 bases from V and 1 from J; bases not matched to a gene: 2. Germline CDR1 is SGDLS and CDR2 is YYNGEE. The CDR3 DNA is TGTGCCAGCAGAGCAGGGGGGAACACTGAAGCTTTCTTT. Its translation: CASRAGGNTEAFF.

This rearrangement joins TRBV29-1 to TRBJ2-1; 12 bases fit TRBD2. The ends lost 5 bases at V and 9 bases at J; junction bases unmatched: 5. The CDR3 runs to 13 residues. Germline assignment: CDR1 SQVTM and CDR2 ANQGSEA. The CDR3 spells CSVCLAGGFEQFF. The DNA for the CDR3 is TGCAGCGTTTGCCTAGCGGGAGGGTTTGAGCAGTTCTTC.

The rearrangement links TRBV5-1 to TRBJ2-7; TRBD2 aligns across 9 bases. The CDR3 has 15 residues. The germline CDR1 and CDR2 sequences are SGHRS and YFSETQ. With V trimmed by 0 bases and J by 4 bases, 5 bases remained unmatched. The CDR3 nucleotides are TGCGCCAGCAGCTTGGATGCTAGCGGGGTTTACGAGCAGTACTTC. Encoded protein: CASSLDASGVYEQYF.

This clone appeared a single time. V gene TRBV11-2 combines with J gene TRBJ2-2; 8 bases are shared with TRBD2. This CDR3 spans 16 amino acids. Per germline, CDR1 SGHAT and CDR2 FQNNGV. The J segment lost 2 bases and the V segment lost 5 bases, leaving 7 bases of the junction unmatched. CDR3: CASSPRTSPNTGELFF. The CDR3 region has the DNA TGTGCCAGCAGCCCCAGGACTAGCCCCAACACCGGGGAGCTGTTTTTT.

The chain has TRBV7-8 and TRBJ2-1; 8 nucleotides align to TRBD1. CDR3 length: 13 amino acids. The ends lost 3 bases at V and 6 bases at J; junction bases unmatched: 1. Germline V gene sequence: CDR1 SGHVS, CDR2 FQNEAQ. The CDR3 is CASSFDRGNEQFF. The CDR3 coding sequence is TGTGCCAGCAGCTTTGACAGGGGCAATGAGCAGTTCTTC.

This chain connects TRBV6-1 to TRBJ1-2; D call uncertain. V gave up 2 bases and J gave up 3 bases, with 13 bases separating them. Per germline, CDR1 MNHNS and CDR2 SASEGT. This CDR3 contains 15 residues. For the CDR3, the DNA is TGTGCCAGCAGTGAAATCGGCAGGTTAGACTATGGCTACACCTTC. Amino acids: CASSEIGRLDYGYTF.

The V and J genes are TRBV4-2 and TRBJ2-2; 10 positions match TRBD2. Germline CDR1 and CDR2: LGHNA and YNFKEQ. The CDR3 sequence is 16 residues long. V trimming: 2 bases; J trimming: 7 bases; junction bases outside the gene matches: 7. The CDR3 sequence: CASSQNLAGAGGELFF. In DNA form, the CDR3 reads TGTGCCAGCAGCCAAAACCTAGCGGGAGCGGGCGGGGAGCTGTTTTTT.

The chain joins TRBV5-1 to TRBJ1-2, with D unclear. The germline gives CDR1 SGHRS, CDR2 YFSETQ. Trimming shortened V by 0 bases and J by 4 bases, and 13 bases separated the two germline ends. The CDR3 sequence is 15 residues long. CDR3 nucleotides: TGCGCCAGCAGCTTGGGTTCCCTCCCTTCCTATGGCTACACCTTC. Translation: CASSLGSLPSYGYTF.

The chain is built from TRBV18 and TRBJ2-3; TRBD2 matches 9 bases. The V gene end was trimmed by 0 bases and the J gene end by 4 bases; junction bases not matched to a gene: 5. This CDR3 is built from 16 residues. Germline CDR1 KGHSH, CDR2 LQKENI. CDR3 coding DNA: TGTGCCAGCTCACCACCTAGGACTAGCGCGCCAGATACGCAGTATTTT. Its protein product is CASSPPRTSAPDTQYF.

The chain carries TRBV2 and TRBJ2-1; D is undetermined. The CDR3 runs 11 residues. V gave up 7 bases and J gave up 7 bases, with 8 bases separating them. Per the germline V gene, CDR1 is SNHLY and CDR2 is FYNNEI. CDR3: CASTSVNEQFF. DNA for the CDR3: TGTGCCAGCACATCGGTAAATGAGCAGTTCTTC. Supplemented by reference TRBV2 and TRBJ2-1, the full variable domain reads EPEVTQTPSHQVTQMGQEVILRCVPISNHLYFYWYRQILGQKVEFLVSFYNNEISEKSEIFDDQFSVERPDGSNFTLKIRSTKLEDSAMYFCASTSVNEQFFGPGTRLTVL.

The chain employs TRBV2 and TRBJ2-3, with TRBD1 as a possible D gene (5 bases). Germline V gene data show CDR1 as SNHLY and CDR2 as FYNNEI. The V and J ends lost 9 bases and 2 bases respectively, with 18 bases between them. The CDR3 sequence is 15 residues long. The CDR3 protein is CASRLGPRFTDTQYF. CDR3 in DNA: TGTGCCAGTCGATTGGGGCCCCGATTCACAGATACGCAGTATTTT.

This chain links TRBV5-1 with TRBJ2-1, with TRBD2 identical over 9 bases. This CDR3 spans 13 amino acids. The germline V gene encodes CDR1 SGHRS and CDR2 YFSETQ. Trimming cost V 1 base and J 14 bases; bases outside gene matches: 7. The CDR3 spells CASSLFSGSQEFF. The CDR3 region has the DNA TGCGCCAGCAGCTTGTTTAGCGGGAGTCAGGAGTTCTTC.

The gene calls are TRBV7-2 and TRBJ1-2; the D is unclear. CDR3 length: 14 residues. The ends were cut back, 5 bases at V and 4 bases at J, with 14 bases in the middle. Germline V gene lookup returns CDR1 SGHTA and CDR2 FQGNSA. This CDR3 reads CASSQPQLTYGYTF. The CDR3 DNA reads as TGTGCCAGCAGCCAACCACAGCTTACCTATGGCTACACCTTC.

The chain links TRBV6-7 to TRBJ2-1; TRBD2 matches 15 bases. TRBV6-7 counts as an open reading frame of uncertain function. Trimming removed 2 bases from V and 7 bases from J; junction bases left unmatched: 3. The CDR3 runs to 16 residues. The CDR3 loop is CASSYRGLAGGNEQFF. As DNA, the CDR3 is TGTGCCAGCAGTTACCGTGGACTAGCGGGAGGGAATGAGCAGTTCTTC.

This chain uses TRBV10-3 with TRBJ1-1, with a tentative D call TRBD1 (5 bases). Germline CDR1 and CDR2: ENHRY and SYGVKD. The CDR3 spans 16 residues. V lost 4 bases to trimming and J lost 2 bases, with 17 bases between them. This CDR3 reads CAISGGGSGFNTEAFF. Here the CDR3 DNA reads TGTGCCATCAGTGGGGGCGGGAGTGGGTTTAACACTGAAGCTTTCTTT.

This clone was picked up one time. The rearrangement uses TRBV27 and TRBJ2-3; 8 bases match TRBD2. The CDR3 has 15 amino acids. V was clipped by 3 bases and J by 4 bases; unmatched bases: 6. Per germline, CDR1 MNHEY and CDR2 SMNVEV (reference sequence). CDR3 region: CASSLDLAGPDTQYF. The CDR3 DNA is TGTGCCAGCAGTTTGGATTTAGCGGGACCAGATACGCAGTATTTT.